A selection of T cell receptor beta chains follows, all from one sample in a study of shared clonotypes between healthy human individuals. Clones were read by immunoSEQ multiplex PCR, and TCRdb kept only the in-frame ones, dropping some. This sample yields millions of clones, of which approximately 94% are seen a single time; around 1.1% belongs to the top ten. Sequenced input: naive CD8+ T cells sorted from blood. The receptors derive from a man aged 18 to 29 in good health. Each CDR3 is given with its conserved first and last residue. D genes are given only for firm matches. Size is omitted from some rows. Given values are once, few, many or a class for expanded clones.

.	TRBJ2-1	TRBV9	.	CASSTPADNEQFF	TGTGCCAGCAGCACCCCAGCCGACAATGAGCAGTTCTTC
TRBD2	TRBJ2-7	TRBV9	.	CASSVGTSGIHEQYF	TGTGCCAGCAGCGTCGGGACTAGCGGGATACACGAGCAGTACTTC
TRBD1	TRBJ2-7	TRBV7-8	once	CASSPHIHTGAAEQYF	TGTGCCAGCAGCCCCCACATACATACAGGGGCGGCCGAGCAGTACTTC
.	TRBJ2-1	TRBV5-1	.	CAPVIEGRSYNEQFF	TGCGCCCCCGTAATCGAGGGTCGCTCCTACAATGAGCAGTTCTTC
TRBD1	TRBJ2-7	TRBV2	.	CATRDSHNYEQYF	TGTGCCACCCGGGACAGTCACAACTACGAGCAGTACTTC
.	TRBJ2-7	TRBV7-3	.	CASSLRSYEQYF	TGTGCCAGCAGCTTACGATCCTACGAGCAGTACTTC
TRBD1	TRBJ2-7	TRBV28	once	CASSLDRGSSYEQYF	TGTGCCAGCTCCTTGGACAGGGGGAGCTCCTACGAGCAGTACTTC
TRBD2	TRBJ2-1	TRBV7-7	.	CASSRTSGSSDEQFF	TGTGCTAGCAGCCGGACTAGCGGGAGTTCGGATGAGCAGTTCTTC
.	TRBJ2-5	TRBV27	.	CASSSTAAQETQYF	TGTGCCAGCAGTTCGACAGCTGCCCAAGAGACCCAGTACTTC
TRBD2	TRBJ2-3	TRBV9	.	CASSPAGRSTDTQYF	TGTGCCAGCAGCCCAGCGGGGCGAAGCACAGATACGCAGTATTTT
.	TRBJ2-6	TRBV6-5	.	CASSYDVLPRTF	TGTGCCAGCAGTTACGATGTCCTCCCAAGGACTTTC
.	TRBJ2-7	TRBV7-9	once	CASSPTETYYEQYF	TGTGCCAGCAGCCCTACCGAGACATACTACGAGCAGTACTTC
TRBD2	TRBJ2-7	TRBV11-2	.	CASSPRSLAGSSYEQYF	TGTGCCAGCAGCCCTAGGAGCCTAGCGGGGTCCTCCTACGAGCAGTACTTC
.	TRBJ2-7	TRBV6-1	.	CASSVGKGSSYEQYF	TGTGCCAGCAGTGTAGGGAAGGGGAGCTCCTACGAGCAGTACTTC
.	TRBJ1-1	TRBV27	.	CASSYRGLGTEAFF	TGTGCCAGCAGTTATCGGGGACTGGGGACTGAAGCTTTCTTT
TRBD2	TRBJ2-2	TRBV7-9	.	CASSLARLAGEPGELFF	TGTGCCAGCAGCTTAGCGCGGCTAGCGGGAGAGCCCGGGGAGCTGTTTTTT
TRBD2	TRBJ2-4	TRBV4-3	.	CASSQVLADKNIQYF	TGCGCCAGCAGCCAAGTTCTAGCGGACAAAAACATTCAGTACTTC
.	TRBJ2-3	TRBV14	.	CASSHADGPSTDTQYF	TGTGCCAGCAGCCACGCGGACGGACCTAGCACAGATACGCAGTATTTT
.	TRBJ2-7	TRBV5-8	.	CASSRILAGWGVQYF	TGTGCCAGCAGCCGGATCTTGGCAGGGTGGGGGGTGCAGTACTTC
TRBD1	TRBJ1-5	TRBV19	.	CASSTGQGGYSNQPQHF	TGTGCCAGTAGTACCGGACAGGGGGGATATAGCAATCAGCCCCAGCATTTT
TRBD2	TRBJ2-5	TRBV27	.	CASSLYPWTSGEQETQYF	TGTGCCAGCAGTTTATACCCCTGGACTAGCGGGGAGCAAGAGACCCAGTACTTC
.	TRBJ2-1	TRBV10-3	.	CAISEGSAGFEQFF	TGTGCCATCAGTGAGGGAAGCGCGGGGTTTGAGCAGTTCTTC
.	TRBJ2-3	TRBV7-6	.	CASSLEGIGSTDTQYF	TGTGCCAGCAGCTTAGAAGGCATTGGTAGCACAGATACGCAGTATTTT
TRBD1	TRBJ1-1	TRBV11-2	.	CASTPPQGRDNTEAFF	TGTGCCAGCACCCCGCCACAGGGGCGGGATAACACTGAAGCTTTCTTT
TRBD1	TRBJ2-7	TRBV5-1	.	CASSLWPPRDRGEHEQYF	TGCGCCAGCAGCTTGTGGCCACCCCGGGACAGGGGCGAGCACGAGCAGTACTTC
TRBD1	TRBJ1-6	TRBV30	.	CAWRERDRGSYNSPLHF	TGTGCCTGGAGGGAACGAGACAGGGGCTCCTATAATTCACCCCTCCACTTT
.	TRBJ1-5	TRBV28	.	CASSARDNQPQHF	TGTGCCAGCAGTGCCCGGGATAATCAGCCCCAGCATTTT
.	TRBJ2-2	TRBV9	.	CASEGEAGELFF	TGTGCCAGCGAGGGGGAGGCCGGGGAGCTGTTTTTT
.	TRBJ1-1	TRBV5-4	.	CASSSWTGDTEAFF	TGTGCCAGCAGCTCCTGGACGGGGGACACTGAAGCTTTCTTT
.	TRBJ2-2	TRBV7-8	.	CASTGGDSGELFF	TGTGCCAGCACCGGAGGCGACAGCGGGGAGCTGTTTTTT
.	TRBJ1-2	TRBV9	.	CASSVDPDKTNYGYTF	TGTGCCAGCAGCGTAGATCCAGACAAGACTAACTATGGCTACACCTTC
.	TRBJ1-6	TRBV13	.	CASSLYGTGYNSPLHF	TGTGCCAGCAGCTTATATGGGACTGGGTATAATTCACCCCTCCACTTT
.	TRBJ1-1	TRBV12-1	.	CASSSDRNTEAFF	TGTGCCAGCAGCTCAGACAGGAACACTGAAGCTTTCTTT
.	TRBJ1-5	TRBV10-3	.	CAISEGAGALDSDQPQHF	TGTGCCATCAGTGAGGGGGCAGGAGCCCTGGATAGTGATCAGCCCCAGCATTTT
.	TRBJ1-1	TRBV7-9	.	CASSSRDYEAFF	TGTGCCAGCAGCTCCCGGGACTATGAAGCTTTCTTT
.	TRBJ2-5	TRBV7-9	.	CASSLAPEETQYF	TGTGCCAGCAGCTTAGCCCCAGAAGAGACCCAGTACTTC
TRBD1	TRBJ1-5	TRBV19	.	CASSIAGWAGQGVQPQHF	TGTGCCAGTAGTATAGCCGGCTGGGCGGGACAGGGGGTTCAGCCCCAGCATTTT
.	TRBJ2-5	TRBV27	.	CASSLLGGGPTETQYF	TGTGCCAGCAGTTTATTGGGGGGTGGACCAACTGAGACCCAGTACTTC
TRBD2	TRBJ2-2	TRBV5-6	.	CASSLELAGVAGELFF	TGTGCCAGCAGCTTGGAACTAGCGGGAGTTGCCGGGGAGCTGTTTTTT
TRBD1	TRBJ2-5	TRBV9	.	CASSPRDRALETQYF	TGTGCCAGCAGCCCTAGGGACAGGGCCCTCGAGACCCAGTACTTC
.	TRBJ2-1	TRBV6-1	.	CASSEGGWAGRYNEQFF	TGTGCCAGCAGTGAAGGAGGGTGGGCAGGGCGCTACAATGAGCAGTTCTTC
.	TRBJ1-4	TRBV9	.	CASSVGRGTSTNEKLFF	TGTGCCAGCAGCGTAGGCAGAGGGACGTCAACTAATGAAAAACTGTTTTTT
.	TRBJ2-3	TRBV7-9	.	CASSLIREADTQYF	TGTGCCAGCAGCTTAATCAGGGAAGCAGATACGCAGTATTTT
TRBD2	TRBJ2-5	TRBV29-1	.	CSALLAGGKETQYF	TGCAGCGCCCTACTAGCGGGAGGGAAAGAGACCCAGTACTTC
.	TRBJ2-7	TRBV21-1	.	CASSPAGAGGSLYEQYF	TGTGCCAGCAGCCCCGCGGGGGCGGGGGGGTCTCTCTACGAGCAGTACTTC
.	TRBJ2-5	TRBV19	.	CASMRAGQETQYF	TGTGCCAGTATGAGGGCAGGACAAGAGACCCAGTACTTC
.	TRBJ2-1	TRBV4-3	.	CASSPGQDWGEQFF	TGCGCCAGCAGCCCAGGTCAGGATTGGGGTGAGCAGTTCTTC
.	TRBJ2-6	TRBV15	.	CATSEGSGANVLTF	TGTGCCACCAGCGAAGGCTCTGGGGCCAACGTCCTGACTTTC
.	TRBJ2-7	TRBV20-1	.	CSARIGYEQYF	TGCAGTGCTAGGATTGGATACGAGCAGTACTTC
.	TRBJ2-2	TRBV10-1	.	CASSEVGDTGELFF	TGCGCCAGCAGTGAAGTTGGAGACACCGGGGAGCTGTTTTTT
TRBD1	TRBJ1-6	TRBV7-2	once	CASSPQGGTLHF	TGTGCCAGCAGCCCTCAGGGGGGAACCCTCCACTTT
.	TRBJ2-7	TRBV7-9	once	CASSSERAAYEQYF	TGTGCCAGCAGCTCCGAGCGGGCAGCCTACGAGCAGTACTTC
.	TRBJ2-1	TRBV28	.	CASSLVNSNEQFF	TGTGCCAGCAGTTTAGTGAACAGCAATGAGCAGTTCTTC
.	TRBJ2-1	TRBV5-1	.	CASSITGGAYNEQFF	TGCGCCAGCAGCATAACGGGCGGGGCATACAATGAGCAGTTCTTC
.	TRBJ2-1	TRBV11-2	.	CASSSNGIEQFF	TGTGCCAGCAGCTCGAACGGTATCGAGCAGTTCTTC
.	TRBJ1-1	TRBV7-9	.	CASSQGSMGRNTEAFF	TGTGCCAGCAGCCAGGGCTCAATGGGTAGGAACACTGAAGCTTTCTTT
TRBD2	TRBJ2-7	TRBV19	.	CASSIVAGAPYEQYF	TGTGCCAGTAGTATAGTGGCGGGAGCCCCCTACGAGCAGTACTTC
.	TRBJ1-1	TRBV7-9	once	CASGGVRNTEAFF	TGTGCCAGCGGAGGAGTTAGGAACACTGAAGCTTTCTTT
.	TRBJ2-2	TRBV6-5	.	CASSYSKQGRTGELFF	TGTGCCAGCAGTTACTCGAAACAGGGAAGGACCGGGGAGCTGTTTTTT